The present entry profiles one TCR beta chain with its context. This CDR3 has 13 residues. Trimming shortened V by 2 bases and J by 3 bases, and 11 bases separated the two germline ends. CDR1 and CDR2 (germline): GTSNPN, SVGIG (reference sequence). This sample is part of a study of blood T cell repertoires in COVID-19. Background on the study: Acute and convalescent COVID-19 specimens originated in the United States, Italy and Spain. PBMCs, B-cell-depleted T cells, or T cells were the source of the cDNA or gDNA that made up the material.

Seattle patients were enrolled during active infection and followed longitudinally. TCRdb's table, derived via immunoSEQ multiplex PCR, lists solely in-frame clones and lacks some. The repertoire holds about 300,000 clones, with more than 85% as singletons. The V call is TRBV30, the J call TRBJ2-7; TRBD1 might be the D (6 bases). The source material was peripheral blood. This TCR was sampled from a woman aged 25-40 years with COVID-19, enrolled during active disease. The DNA of the CDR3 is TGTGCCTGGAGTTCAGGACAGCGCTACGAGCAGTACTTC. The encoded protein is CAWSSGQRYEQYF. The full variable domain, its missing parts supplied by reference TRBV30 and TRBJ2-7, is SQTIHQWPATLVQPVGSPLSLECTVEGTSNPNLYWYRQAAGRGLQLLFYSVGIGQISSEVPQNLSASRPQDRQFILSSKKLLLSDSGFYLCAWSSGQRYEQYFGPGTRLTVT.